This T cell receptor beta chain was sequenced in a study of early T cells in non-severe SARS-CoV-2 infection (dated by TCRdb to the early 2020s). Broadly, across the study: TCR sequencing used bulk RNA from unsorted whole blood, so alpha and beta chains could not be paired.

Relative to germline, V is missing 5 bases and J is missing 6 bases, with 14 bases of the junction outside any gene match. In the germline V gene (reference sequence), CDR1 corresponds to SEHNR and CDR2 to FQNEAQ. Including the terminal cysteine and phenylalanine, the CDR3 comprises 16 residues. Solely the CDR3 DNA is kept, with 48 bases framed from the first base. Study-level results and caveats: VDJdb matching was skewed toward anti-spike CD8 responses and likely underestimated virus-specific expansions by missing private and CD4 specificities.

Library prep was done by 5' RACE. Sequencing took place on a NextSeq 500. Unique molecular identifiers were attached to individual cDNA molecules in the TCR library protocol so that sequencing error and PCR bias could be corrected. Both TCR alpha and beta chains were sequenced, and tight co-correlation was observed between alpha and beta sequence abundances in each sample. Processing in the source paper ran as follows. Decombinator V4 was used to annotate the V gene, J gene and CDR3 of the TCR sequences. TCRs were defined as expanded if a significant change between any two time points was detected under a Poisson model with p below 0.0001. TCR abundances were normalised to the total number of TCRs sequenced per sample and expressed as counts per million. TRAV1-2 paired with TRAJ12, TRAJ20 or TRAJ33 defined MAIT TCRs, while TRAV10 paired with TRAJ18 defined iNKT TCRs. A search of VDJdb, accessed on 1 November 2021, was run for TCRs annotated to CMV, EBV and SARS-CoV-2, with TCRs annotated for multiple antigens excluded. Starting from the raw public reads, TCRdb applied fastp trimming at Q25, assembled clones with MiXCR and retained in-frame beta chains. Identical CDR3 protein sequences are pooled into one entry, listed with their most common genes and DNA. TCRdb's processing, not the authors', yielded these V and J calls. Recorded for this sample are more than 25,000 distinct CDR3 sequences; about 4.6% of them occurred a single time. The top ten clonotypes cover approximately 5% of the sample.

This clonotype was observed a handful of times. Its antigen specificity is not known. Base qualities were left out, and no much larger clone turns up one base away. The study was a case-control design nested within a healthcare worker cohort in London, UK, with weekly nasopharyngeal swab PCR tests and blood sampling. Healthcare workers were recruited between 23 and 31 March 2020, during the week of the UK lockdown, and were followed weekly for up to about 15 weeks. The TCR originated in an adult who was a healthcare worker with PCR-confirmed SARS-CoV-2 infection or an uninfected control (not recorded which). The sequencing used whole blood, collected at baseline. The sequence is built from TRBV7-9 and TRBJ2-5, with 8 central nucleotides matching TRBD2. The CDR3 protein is CASSPREGGKEKTQYF. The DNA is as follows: TGTGCCAGCAGCCCTCGGGAGGGAGGAAAGGAAAAGACCCAGTACTTC.